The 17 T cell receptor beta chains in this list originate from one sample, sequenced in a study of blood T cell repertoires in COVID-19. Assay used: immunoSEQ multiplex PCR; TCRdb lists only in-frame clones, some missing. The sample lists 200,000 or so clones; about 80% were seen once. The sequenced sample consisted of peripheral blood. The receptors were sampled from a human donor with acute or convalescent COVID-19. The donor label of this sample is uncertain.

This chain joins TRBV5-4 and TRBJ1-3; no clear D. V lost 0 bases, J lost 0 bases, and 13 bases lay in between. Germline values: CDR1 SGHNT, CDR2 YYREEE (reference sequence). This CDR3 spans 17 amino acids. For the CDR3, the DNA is TGTGCCAGCAGCTTGGGACACACCGTCAGCTCTGGAAACACCATATATTTT. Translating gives CASSLGHTVSSGNTIYF.

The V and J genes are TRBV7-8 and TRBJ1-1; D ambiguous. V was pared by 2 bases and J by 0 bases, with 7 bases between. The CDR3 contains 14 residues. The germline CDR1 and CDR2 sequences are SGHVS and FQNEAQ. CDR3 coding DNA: TGTGCCAGCAGCTTAAACTCCGTGAACACTGAAGCTTTCTTT. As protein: CASSLNSVNTEAFF. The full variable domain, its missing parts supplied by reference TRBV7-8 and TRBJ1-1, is GAGVSQSPRYKVAKRGQDVALRCDPISGHVSLFWYQQALGQGPEFLTYFQNEAQLDKSGLPSDRFFAERPEGSVSTLKIQRTQQEDSAVYLCASSLNSVNTEAFFGQGTRLTVV.

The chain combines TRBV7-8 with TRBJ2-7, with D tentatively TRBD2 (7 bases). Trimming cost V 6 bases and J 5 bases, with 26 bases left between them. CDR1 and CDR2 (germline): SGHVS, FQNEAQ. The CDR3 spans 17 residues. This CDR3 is CASSGLGGRGGLNEQYF. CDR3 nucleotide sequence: TGTGCCAGCAGTGGACTAGGCGGGAGAGGGGGATTGAACGAGCAGTACTTC. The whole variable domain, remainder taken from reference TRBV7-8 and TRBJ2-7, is GAGVSQSPRYKVAKRGQDVALRCDPISGHVSLFWYQQALGQGPEFLTYFQNEAQLDKSGLPSDRFFAERPEGSVSTLKIQRTQQEDSAVYLCASSGLGGRGGLNEQYFGPGTRLTVT.

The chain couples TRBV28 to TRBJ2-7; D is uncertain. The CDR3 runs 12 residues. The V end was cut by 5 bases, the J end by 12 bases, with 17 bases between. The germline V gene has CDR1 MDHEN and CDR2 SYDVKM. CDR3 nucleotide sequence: TGTGCCAGCAGTGTCTCGCAGGTTGGGCTGTACTTC. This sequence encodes CASSVSQVGLYF.

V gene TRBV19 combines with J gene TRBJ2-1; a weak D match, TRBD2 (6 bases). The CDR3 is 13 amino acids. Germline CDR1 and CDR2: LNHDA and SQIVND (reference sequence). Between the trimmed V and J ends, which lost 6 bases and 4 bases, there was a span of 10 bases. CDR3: CASRRGGYNEQFF. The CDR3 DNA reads TGTGCCAGTAGGAGGGGAGGTTACAATGAGCAGTTCTTC.

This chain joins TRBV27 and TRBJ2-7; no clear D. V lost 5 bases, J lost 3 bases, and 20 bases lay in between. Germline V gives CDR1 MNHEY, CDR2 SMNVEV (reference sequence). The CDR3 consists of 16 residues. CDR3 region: CASSRQASPALYEQYF. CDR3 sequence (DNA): TGTGCCAGCAGTCGGCAGGCCAGTCCCGCACTCTACGAGCAGTACTTC.

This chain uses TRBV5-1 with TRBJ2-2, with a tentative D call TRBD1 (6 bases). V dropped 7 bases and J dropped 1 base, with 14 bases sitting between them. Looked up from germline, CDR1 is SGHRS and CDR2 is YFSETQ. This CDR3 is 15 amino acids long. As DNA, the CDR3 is TGCGCCAGCGGAATCGGGACAAGGAACACCGGGGAGCTGTTTTTT. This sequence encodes CASGIGTRNTGELFF. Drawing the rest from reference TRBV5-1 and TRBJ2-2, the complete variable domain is KAGVTQTPRYLIKTRGQQVTLSCSPISGHRSVSWYQQTPGQGLQFLFEYFSETQRNKGNFPGRFSGRQFSNSRSEMNVSTLELGDSALYLCASGIGTRNTGELFFGEGSRLTVL.

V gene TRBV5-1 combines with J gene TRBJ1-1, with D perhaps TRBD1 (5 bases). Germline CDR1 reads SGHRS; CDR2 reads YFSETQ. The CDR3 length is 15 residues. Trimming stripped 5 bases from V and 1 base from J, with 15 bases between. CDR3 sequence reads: CASRMGGIGNTEAFF. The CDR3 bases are TGCGCCAGCAGAATGGGGGGAATTGGGAACACTGAAGCTTTCTTT. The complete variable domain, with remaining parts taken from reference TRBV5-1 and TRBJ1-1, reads KAGVTQTPRYLIKTRGQQVTLSCSPISGHRSVSWYQQTPGQGLQFLFEYFSETQRNKGNFPGRFSGRQFSNSRSEMNVSTLELGDSALYLCASRMGGIGNTEAFFGQGTRLTVV.

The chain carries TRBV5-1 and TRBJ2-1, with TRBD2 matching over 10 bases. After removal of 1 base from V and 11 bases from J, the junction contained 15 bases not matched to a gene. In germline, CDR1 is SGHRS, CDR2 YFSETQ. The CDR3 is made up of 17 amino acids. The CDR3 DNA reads TGCGCCAGCAGCTTGATGTTTGGGCTAGCGGGAGTATTTCAGCAGTTCTTC. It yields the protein CASSLMFGLAGVFQQFF.

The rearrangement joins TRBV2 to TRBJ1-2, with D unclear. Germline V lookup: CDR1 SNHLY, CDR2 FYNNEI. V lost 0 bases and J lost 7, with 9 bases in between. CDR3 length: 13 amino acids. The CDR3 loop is CASSEAASGGYTF. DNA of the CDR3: TGTGCCAGCAGTGAAGCGGCAAGCGGTGGCTACACCTTC.

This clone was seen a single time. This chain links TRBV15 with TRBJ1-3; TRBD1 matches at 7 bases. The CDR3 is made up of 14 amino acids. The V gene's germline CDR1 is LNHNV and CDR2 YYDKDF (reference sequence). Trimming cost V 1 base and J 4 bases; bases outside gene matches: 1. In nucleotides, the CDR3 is TGTGCCACCAGCAGAGGGGACAGAGGAAACACCATATATTTT. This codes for CATSRGDRGNTIYF.

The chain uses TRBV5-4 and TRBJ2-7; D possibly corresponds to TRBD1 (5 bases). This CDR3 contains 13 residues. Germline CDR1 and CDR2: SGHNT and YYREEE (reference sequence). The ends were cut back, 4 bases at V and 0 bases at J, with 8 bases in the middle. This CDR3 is CASSLDTSYEQYF. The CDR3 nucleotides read TGTGCCAGCAGCCTGGACACCTCCTACGAGCAGTACTTC.

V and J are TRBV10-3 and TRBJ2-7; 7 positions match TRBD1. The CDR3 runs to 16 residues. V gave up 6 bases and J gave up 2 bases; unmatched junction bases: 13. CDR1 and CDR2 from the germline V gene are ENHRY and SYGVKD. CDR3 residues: CAIRASTGANPYEQYF. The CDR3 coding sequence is TGTGCCATCAGAGCGTCCACAGGGGCGAACCCCTACGAGCAGTACTTC.

The CDR3 sequence: CASSTSGTDTQYF. Written as DNA, the CDR3 is TGTGCCAGCAGCACAAGCGGAACAGATACGCAGTATTTT. The chain joins TRBV5-4 to TRBJ2-3, with a tentative D call TRBD2 (5 bases). Trimming stripped 4 bases from V and 3 bases from J, with 9 bases between. This CDR3 has 13 amino acids. CDR1 is SGHNT and CDR2 is YYREEE in the germline V gene (reference sequence).

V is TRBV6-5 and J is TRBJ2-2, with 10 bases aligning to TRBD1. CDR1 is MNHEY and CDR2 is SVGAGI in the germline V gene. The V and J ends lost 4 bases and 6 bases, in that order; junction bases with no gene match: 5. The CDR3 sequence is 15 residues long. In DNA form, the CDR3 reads TGTGCCAGCAGTTCCCCGGGACAGGGGTCCGGGGAGCTGTTTTTT. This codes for CASSSPGQGSGELFF.

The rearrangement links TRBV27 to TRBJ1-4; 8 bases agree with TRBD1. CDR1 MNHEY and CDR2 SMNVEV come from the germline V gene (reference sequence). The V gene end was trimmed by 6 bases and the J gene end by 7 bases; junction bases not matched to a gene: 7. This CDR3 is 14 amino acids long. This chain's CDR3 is CASSRTGGGEKLFF. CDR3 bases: TGTGCCAGCAGCCGAACAGGGGGAGGTGAAAAACTGTTTTTT.

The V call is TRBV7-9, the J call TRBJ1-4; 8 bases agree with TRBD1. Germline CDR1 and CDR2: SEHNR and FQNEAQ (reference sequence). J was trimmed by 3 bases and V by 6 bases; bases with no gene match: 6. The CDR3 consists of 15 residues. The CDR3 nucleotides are TGTGCCAGCAGTCCTCGGACAGGGTCTAATGAAAAACTGTTTTTT. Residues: CASSPRTGSNEKLFF. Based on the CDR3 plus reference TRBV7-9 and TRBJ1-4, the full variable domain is DTGVSQNPRHKITKRGQNVTFRCDPISEHNRLYWYRQTLGQGPEFLTYFQNEAQLEKSRLLSDRFSAERPKGSFSTLEIQRTEQGDSAMYLCASSPRTGSNEKLFFGSGTQLSVL.